The subject of this entry is one T cell receptor beta chain. This sample stems from a study of blood T cell repertoires in COVID-19. Study-wide context: The United States, Italy and Spain supplied acute and convalescent COVID-19 samples. Nucleic acid was either cDNA or gDNA, and it came from T cells, B-cell-depleted T cells, or PBMCs.

Per the original data handling: Cell counts per sample came from amplifying reference gene primers. Using immunoSEQ multiplex PCR, the repertoire was profiled, and TCRdb retains in-frame clones only, with some absent. V and J calls and clone size are given by that table; D and trimming were obtained from the DNA. The sample shows 95,000 to 150,000 clones, roughly four fifths of them seen only once. The receptor was isolated from a woman aged 45-59 years with acute or convalescent COVID-19. Material for sequencing was peripheral blood.

The CDR3 sequence is CASSEGPGITGNTIYF. The DNA for the CDR3 is TGCGCCAGCAGTGAGGGGCCAGGGATTACTGGAAACACCATATATTTT. The rearrangement links TRBV10-1 to TRBJ1-3; D perhaps matches TRBD1 (5 bases). Trimming cost V 2 bases and J 2 bases, with 13 bases left between them. The germline gives CDR1 WNHNN, CDR2 SYGVQD (reference sequence). The CDR3 totals 16 residues.